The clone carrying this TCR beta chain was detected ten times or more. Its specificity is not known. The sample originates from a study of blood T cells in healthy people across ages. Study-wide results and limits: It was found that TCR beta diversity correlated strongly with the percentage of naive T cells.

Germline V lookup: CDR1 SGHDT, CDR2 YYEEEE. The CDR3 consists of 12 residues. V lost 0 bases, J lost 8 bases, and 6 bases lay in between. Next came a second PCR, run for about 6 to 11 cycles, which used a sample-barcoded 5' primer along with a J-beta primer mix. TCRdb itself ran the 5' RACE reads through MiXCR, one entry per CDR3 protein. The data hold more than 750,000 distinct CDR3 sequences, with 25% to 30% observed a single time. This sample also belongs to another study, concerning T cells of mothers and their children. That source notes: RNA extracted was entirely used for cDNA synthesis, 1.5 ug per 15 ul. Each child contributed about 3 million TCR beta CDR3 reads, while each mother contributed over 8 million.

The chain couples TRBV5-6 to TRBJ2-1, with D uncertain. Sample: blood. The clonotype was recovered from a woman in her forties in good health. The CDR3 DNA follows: TGTGCCAGCAGCTTGGCCAACTATGAGCAGTTCTTC. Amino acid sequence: CASSLANYEQFF.